The 24 T cell receptor beta chains presented below share a single source sample, sequenced in a study of T cell responses to AZD1222 COVID-19 vaccine. The repertoire was sequenced with immunoSEQ multiplex PCR; TCRdb's copy has only in-frame clones and lacks some. The sample contains about 100,000 clones, around 86% of which appear only once. The material was peripheral blood, obtained 28 days after the second dose of the MenACWY control vaccine. The receptors were sampled from an adult who received the MenACWY meningococcal vaccine as a control.

This clone was seen at least ten times. The V and J genes are TRBV6-1 and TRBJ2-1; 8 bases agree with TRBD2. CDR1 is MNHNS and CDR2 is SASEGT in the germline V gene. The CDR3 is 17 residues long. Trimming took 3 bases from V and 4 from J; bases not matched to a gene: 11. The CDR3 reads CASSDAGGGGGYNEQFF. The CDR3 DNA reads TGTGCCAGCAGTGACGCGGGGGGCGGGGGAGGTTACAATGAGCAGTTCTTC.

The genes are TRBV11-1 and TRBJ2-5, with TRBD2 as a possible D gene (6 bases). The CDR3 totals 14 residues. With 5 bases removed from V and 5 bases from J, the gap between germline ends came to 15 bases. The germline gives CDR1 SGHAT, CDR2 FQDESV (reference sequence). The DNA of the CDR3 is TGTGCCAGCAGCACGGGACTCCGGACGGAGACCCAGTACTTC. Protein sequence: CASSTGLRTETQYF.

CDR3 sequence (DNA): TGTGCCAGCAGCTTAGTTACCTCATCCTTAAACTATGGCTACACCTTC. Translating gives CASSLVTSSLNYGYTF. The chain uses TRBV7-2 and TRBJ1-2; D is unclear. Per germline, CDR1 SGHTA and CDR2 FQGNSA. Trimming took 1 base from V and 2 from J, leaving 14 bases between them. There are 16 residues in the CDR3.

This clone occurred once. The chain has TRBV28 and TRBJ1-4; the D gene is possibly TRBD1 (5 bases). CDR3 length: 16 amino acids. Per germline, CDR1 MDHEN and CDR2 SYDVKM. Deletions cut 4 bases from V and 4 bases from J, with 16 bases between. The CDR3 nucleotides are TGTGCCAGCAGTTCCCCGAGGAGGGGAAATAATGAAAAACTGTTTTTT. It yields the protein CASSSPRRGNNEKLFF.

The chain uses TRBV28 and TRBJ2-2; D might be TRBD1 (5 bases). Germline CDR1 MDHEN, CDR2 SYDVKM. CDR3 length equals 16 residues. V was trimmed by 7 bases and J by 2 bases, leaving 17 bases between them. The CDR3 nucleotides are TGTGCCAGCACCTCTCATGGGGCCCTCAACACCGGGGAGCTGTTTTTT. Its translation: CASTSHGALNTGELFF.

The V call is TRBV7-2, the J call TRBJ2-5; 9 nucleotides line up with TRBD2. J was trimmed by 6 bases and V by 7 bases; bases with no gene match: 12. Germline V CDR1 and CDR2: SGHTA, FQGNSA. The CDR3 has 15 residues. CDR3 sequence reads: CASKVGGGDAKTQYF. CDR3 bases: TGTGCCAGCAAAGTCGGCGGGGGGGACGCGAAGACCCAGTACTTC.

The V call is TRBV5-1, the J call TRBJ2-2; tentatively, D is TRBD1 (6 bases). The V gene lost 4 bases and the J gene lost 3 bases, with 16 bases spanning the gap. Germline V gives CDR1 SGHRS, CDR2 YFSETQ. The CDR3 is 16 amino acids. In DNA, the CDR3 is TGCGCCAGCAGCCCATACTGGGGGCTGGACACCGGGGAGCTGTTTTTT. Protein: CASSPYWGLDTGELFF. Based on the CDR3 plus reference TRBV5-1 and TRBJ2-2, the full variable domain is KAGVTQTPRYLIKTRGQQVTLSCSPISGHRSVSWYQQTPGQGLQFLFEYFSETQRNKGNFPGRFSGRQFSNSRSEMNVSTLELGDSALYLCASSPYWGLDTGELFFGEGSRLTVL.

The chain combines TRBV7-8 with TRBJ2-2; the D is unclear. Germline-derived CDR1 and CDR2 are SGHVS and FQNEAQ. V was shortened by 1 base and J by 1 base, with 7 bases between the two germline ends. This CDR3 is 15 amino acids long. This CDR3 reads CASSLVGGNTGELFF. The DNA for the CDR3 is TGTGCCAGCAGCTTAGTGGGCGGGAACACCGGGGAGCTGTTTTTT. The whole variable domain, filled in from reference TRBV7-8 and TRBJ2-2, reads GAGVSQSPRYKVAKRGQDVALRCDPISGHVSLFWYQQALGQGPEFLTYFQNEAQLDKSGLPSDRFFAERPEGSVSTLKIQRTQQEDSAVYLCASSLVGGNTGELFFGEGSRLTVL.

V is TRBV6-5 and J is TRBJ1-6, with a possible D match to TRBD1 (5 bases). V gave up 6 bases and J gave up 7 bases, with 13 bases separating them. Germline values: CDR1 MNHEY, CDR2 SVGAGI. The CDR3 length is 14 residues. The CDR3, as DNA: TGTGCCAGCAGAGCCGGGACTAACAATTCACCCCTCCACTTT. Translating gives CASRAGTNNSPLHF.

The genes are TRBV5-4 and TRBJ2-2, with 10 positions matching TRBD2. V was clipped by 0 bases and J by 6 bases; unmatched bases: 5. The CDR3 has 16 residues. Germline V CDR1 and CDR2: SGHNT, YYREEE (reference sequence). The CDR3 here is CASSLGSSGGPGELFF. The CDR3 DNA reads TGTGCCAGCAGCTTGGGGAGTAGCGGGGGGCCCGGGGAGCTGTTTTTT.

The rearrangement links TRBV24-1 to TRBJ2-5; the match to TRBD1 covers 9 bases. Unmatched junction bases numbered 5, after V lost 3 bases and J lost 1 base. The CDR3 runs to 16 residues. Germline V gives CDR1 KGHDR, CDR2 SFDVKD. For the CDR3, the DNA is TGTGCCACCAGTGATGCCGGGACAGGGAGCCAAGAGACCCAGTACTTC. Its translation: CATSDAGTGSQETQYF.

This clone was picked up one time. The chain combines TRBV6-6 with TRBJ2-6; D is possibly TRBD1 (6 bases). The CDR3 has 16 residues. V dropped 10 bases and J dropped 0 bases, with 16 bases sitting between them. Germline V gene lookup returns CDR1 MNHNY and CDR2 SVGAGI (reference sequence). CDR3 sequence: CAIPRTDSSGANVLTF. Written as DNA, the CDR3 is TGTGCCATCCCAAGGACGGACAGCTCTGGGGCCAACGTCCTGACTTTC.

The chain combines TRBV10-3 with TRBJ1-5; D is ambiguous. V was clipped by 0 bases and J by 0 bases, with 9 bases between them. The CDR3 has 16 residues. CDR1 is ENHRY, CDR2 SYGVKD, per germline. The CDR3: CAISESPVLSNQPQHF. In nucleotides, the CDR3 is TGTGCCATCAGTGAGTCGCCAGTTCTTAGCAATCAGCCCCAGCATTTT.

In this sample, this clone turned up a few times. The chain is built from TRBV11-2 and TRBJ1-4, with D possibly being TRBD1 (5 bases). V lost 2 bases, J lost 7 bases, and 20 bases lay in between. The CDR3 spans 17 residues. The V gene's germline CDR1 is SGHAT and CDR2 FQNNGV. The CDR3 DNA is TGTGCCAGCAGCTTAAGTCCAGGGACCCTTATGGGTGAAAAACTGTTTTTT. Its translation: CASSLSPGTLMGEKLFF.

The chain combines TRBV6-6 with TRBJ1-6; TRBD1 agrees at 9 bases. The germline V gene encodes CDR1 MNHNY and CDR2 SVGAGI (reference sequence). This CDR3 comprises 14 residues. Unmatched junction bases numbered 10, after V lost 6 bases and J lost 13 bases. The CDR3 DNA reads TGTGCCAGCAGCTACGATAGGGACAGGGCGCCCCTCCACTTT. As protein: CASSYDRDRAPLHF.

This chain connects TRBV2 to TRBJ2-3; D remains ambiguous. This CDR3 comprises 11 residues. CDR1 SNHLY and CDR2 FYNNEI come from the germline V gene. Between the trimmed V and J ends, which lost 8 bases and 6 bases, there was a span of 9 bases. The CDR3 DNA follows: TGTGCCAGCTCCCGACGGGATACGCAGTATTTT. It translates to CASSRRDTQYF.

This clone is a singleton in its sample. The chain recombines TRBV5-4 with TRBJ2-7; D is possibly TRBD2 (7 bases). V lost 0 bases, J lost 2 bases, and 15 bases lay in between. Germline assignment: CDR1 SGHNT and CDR2 YYREEE (reference sequence). This CDR3 has 16 amino acids. The CDR3 loop is CASSLEGRGPPYEQYF. The CDR3 nucleotides are TGTGCCAGCAGCTTGGAGGGGCGGGGGCCTCCCTACGAGCAGTACTTC.

V is TRBV6-2 or TRBV6-3 and J is TRBJ2-7; 7 positions agree with TRBD1. Germline V gives CDR1 MNHEY, CDR2 SVGEGT. The CDR3 totals 13 residues. V dropped 5 bases and J dropped 9; count of bases not matched to a gene: 10. The CDR3 protein is CASSAGTEVGQYF. In DNA, the CDR3 is TGTGCCAGCAGTGCCGGGACAGAGGTGGGGCAGTACTTC.

The chain carries TRBV5-4 and TRBJ2-1, with D possibly TRBD1 on 5 matching bases. The CDR3 totals 15 residues. V dropped 1 base and J dropped 8 bases, with 16 bases sitting between them. CDR1 is SGHNT, CDR2 YYREEE, per germline (reference sequence). Here the CDR3 reads CASSLSARALDEQFF. The CDR3 region has the DNA TGTGCCAGCAGCTTGTCGGCCAGGGCCTTAGATGAGCAGTTCTTC.

The chain joins TRBV4-2 to TRBJ1-4; D gene ambiguous. The CDR3 is 14 residues long. The ends were cut back, 1 base at V and 8 bases at J, with 11 bases in the middle. The germline V gene encodes CDR1 LGHNA and CDR2 YNFKEQ. The CDR3 DNA follows: TGTGCCAGCAGCCAAGTCCTCTCGGGGGAAAAACTGTTTTTT. This sequence encodes CASSQVLSGEKLFF.

The chain combines TRBV5-1 with TRBJ1-5; no definite D call. The germline V and J ends were trimmed by 1 base and 4 bases, with 6 bases remaining between them. Per germline, CDR1 SGHRS and CDR2 YFSETQ. This CDR3 is 13 amino acids long. Here the CDR3 DNA reads TGCGCCAGCAGCTTGAGCGGAAATCAGCCCCAGCATTTT. Protein product: CASSLSGNQPQHF.

The J gene is TRBJ1-2, the V gene TRBV5-1; no clear D gene. CDR1 SGHRS and CDR2 YFSETQ come from the germline V gene. The CDR3 length is 12 residues. V lost 3 bases and J 2 bases, leaving 5 bases between the germline ends. CDR3 region: CASSYENYGYTF. CDR3 coding DNA: TGCGCCAGCAGCTATGAGAACTATGGCTACACCTTC. Drawing the rest from reference TRBV5-1 and TRBJ1-2, the complete variable domain is KAGVTQTPRYLIKTRGQQVTLSCSPISGHRSVSWYQQTPGQGLQFLFEYFSETQRNKGNFPGRFSGRQFSNSRSEMNVSTLELGDSALYLCASSYENYGYTFGSGTRLTVV.

This clone was recorded once. In DNA form, the CDR3 reads TGTGCCAGTAGTACATACAGGGTTGGCTACACCTTC. This encodes CASSTYRVGYTF. This chain uses TRBV19 with TRBJ1-2; possible D gene TRBD1, 6 bases. The CDR3 is made up of 12 amino acids. CDR1 is LNHDA, CDR2 SQIVND, per germline (reference sequence). V was shortened by 4 bases and J by 7 bases, with 10 bases between the two germline ends.

The rearrangement uses TRBV19 and TRBJ1-1; D not certain. The CDR3 covers 12 residues. Germline V lookup: CDR1 LNHDA, CDR2 SQIVND (reference sequence). The ends were cut back, 3 bases at V and 1 base at J, with 3 bases in the middle. In nucleotides, the CDR3 is TGTGCCAGTAGTATTGGGAACACTGAAGCTTTCTTT. Protein product: CASSIGNTEAFF.